These T cell receptor beta chains were read from a single sample in a study of blood T cell repertoires in COVID-19. Clones were sequenced by immunoSEQ multiplex PCR, and TCRdb holds only the in-frame ones, with some missing. The sample records approximately 130,000 clones, over 70% being singletons. The specimen sequenced was peripheral blood. These receptors were taken from a man older than 75 with active or convalescent COVID-19. Each CDR3 is given with its conserved first and last residue. Fields, in order: D gene, CDR3 length, J gene, V gene, clone size, CDR3 DNA, CDR3 protein. The D gene is left open where the match is weak. Size values are once, few and many counts, or a class for expanded clones, and some rows have none.

D: .
length: 12
J: TRBJ1-2
V: TRBV7-8
size: .
DNA: TGTGCCAGCTCAGCAGGGGACTATGGCTACACCTTC
CDR3: CASSAGDYGYTF

D: .
length: 11
J: TRBJ2-7
V: TRBV2
size: .
DNA: TGTGCCAGCATCGGGGAACTCGAGCAGTACTTC
CDR3: CASIGELEQYF

D: TRBD1
length: 14
J: TRBJ1-5
V: TRBV28
size: .
DNA: TGTGCCAGCAGAGGACAGGTTGACAATCAGCCCCAGCATTTT
CDR3: CASRGQVDNQPQHF

D: TRBD1
length: 13
J: TRBJ1-2
V: TRBV5-1
size: .
DNA: TGCGCCAGCAGCTTAGACAGGGGCTATGGCTACACCTTC
CDR3: CASSLDRGYGYTF

D: .
length: 15
J: TRBJ2-7
V: TRBV5-1
size: .
DNA: TGCGCCAGCAGCTCCGGAGGAGCCGGGGTCTACGAGCAGTACTTC
CDR3: CASSSGGAGVYEQYF

D: TRBD1
length: 14
J: TRBJ2-7
V: TRBV9
size: once
DNA: TGTGCCAGCAGCCCCGGGACAGGGTCGAGGGAGCAGTACTTC
CDR3: CASSPGTGSREQYF

D: .
length: 15
J: TRBJ1-6
V: TRBV14
size: .
DNA: TGTGCCAGCAGCCTTTCGACAGGTCCGTATTCACCCCTCCACTTT
CDR3: CASSLSTGPYSPLHF

D: .
length: 12
J: TRBJ2-7
V: TRBV20-1
size: .
DNA: TGCAGTGCTAGTGAGGGGAGCTACGAGCAGTACTTC
CDR3: CSASEGSYEQYF

D: .
length: 16
J: TRBJ1-2
V: TRBV25-1
size: .
DNA: TGTGCCAGCACCGACACTCGGACAGTCGGGAACTATGGCTACACCTTC
CDR3: CASTDTRTVGNYGYTF

D: .
length: 14
J: TRBJ1-1
V: TRBV4-3
size: .
DNA: TGCGCCAGCAGCCAAGACCGTAGGGAGACTGAAGCTTTCTTT
CDR3: CASSQDRRETEAFF

D: .
length: 13
J: TRBJ2-2
V: TRBV28
size: .
DNA: TGTGCCAGCAGTTTAACCAGCACCGGGGAGCTGTTTTTT
CDR3: CASSLTSTGELFF

D: .
length: 16
J: TRBJ1-2
V: TRBV3-1/TRBV3-2
size: .
DNA: TGTGCCAGCGGCGGCCTACTAAATAGCGGGTACTATGGCTACACCTTC
CDR3: CASGGLLNSGYYGYTF

D: TRBD2
length: 17
J: TRBJ2-3
V: TRBV13
size: .
DNA: TGTGCCAGCAGCACGTCTTATCGGGGGGAAAGCACAGATACGCAGTATTTT
CDR3: CASSTSYRGESTDTQYF

D: TRBD1
length: 14
J: TRBJ2-1
V: TRBV10-2
size: .
DNA: TGCGCCAGCATTTGGGGACAGGGGGACGGTGAGCAGTTCTTC
CDR3: CASIWGQGDGEQFF

D: .
length: 15
J: TRBJ2-7
V: TRBV5-4
size: .
DNA: TGTGCCAGCAGCTTGGACGCGTCGCCGGCCTACGAGCAGTACTTC
CDR3: CASSLDASPAYEQYF

D: TRBD2
length: 15
J: TRBJ2-1
V: TRBV2
size: .
DNA: TGTGCCACCTCCCGGGGTAGCGGGGGGCACAATGAGCAGTTCTTC
CDR3: CATSRGSGGHNEQFF

D: .
length: 14
J: TRBJ1-6
V: TRBV7-2
size: .
DNA: TGTGCCAGCAGCCGGGGGAGAGGTGATTCACCCCTCCACTTT
CDR3: CASSRGRGDSPLHF

D: TRBD1
length: 15
J: TRBJ2-1
V: TRBV7-2
size: .
DNA: TGTGCCAGCAGAAAAGGGGGCCAGTCAGGAGATGAGCAGTTCTTC
CDR3: CASRKGGQSGDEQFF

D: .
length: 15
J: TRBJ1-5
V: TRBV28
size: few
DNA: TGTGCCAGCAGTTTAGGAGGGAAGGGTATGATCCCCCAGCATTTT
CDR3: CASSLGGKGMIPQHF

D: TRBD2
length: 14
J: TRBJ2-1
V: TRBV6-7
size: .
DNA: TGTGCCAGCAGGGCGACTAGCGGGGTCAATGAGCAGTTCTTC
CDR3: CASRATSGVNEQFF

D: TRBD2
length: 16
J: TRBJ2-5
V: TRBV19
size: .
DNA: TGTGCCAGTAGTATTAGGGACTACCGAGCCCAAGAGACCCAGTACTTC
CDR3: CASSIRDYRAQETQYF

D: .
length: 13
J: TRBJ2-1
V: TRBV5-8
size: many
DNA: TGTGCCAGCGGGGGCCTTCCCTACAATGAGCAGTTCTTC
CDR3: CASGGLPYNEQFF

D: TRBD1
length: 13
J: TRBJ1-1
V: TRBV2
size: .
DNA: TGTGCCAGCAGCGTTAACAGGGGAACTGAAGCTTTCTTT
CDR3: CASSVNRGTEAFF

D: TRBD1
length: 17
J: TRBJ2-5
V: TRBV29-1
size: few
DNA: TGCAGCGTTGAACTGGACAGGGGATATTCGGGGTTTGTGACCCAGTACTTC
CDR3: CSVELDRGYSGFVTQYF

D: TRBD1
length: 16
J: TRBJ1-5
V: TRBV27
size: .
DNA: TGTGCCAGCAGTTTATTAACAGGGGGCGAGGGTCAGCCCCAGCATTTT
CDR3: CASSLLTGGEGQPQHF

D: TRBD2
length: 18
J: TRBJ2-2
V: TRBV7-2
size: .
DNA: TGTGCCAGCAGCAAAAGGACTAGCGGGGGGGCGTACACCGGGGAGCTGTTTTTT
CDR3: CASSKRTSGGAYTGELFF

D: TRBD1
length: 14
J: TRBJ1-6
V: TRBV27
size: .
DNA: TGTGCCAGCAGTTTGGGGACAGGGGGTTCACCCCTCCACTTT
CDR3: CASSLGTGGSPLHF

D: .
length: 15
J: TRBJ2-3
V: TRBV5-1
size: .
DNA: TGCGCCAGCACCCCCCAAGGGGGTGTGACAGATACGCAGTATTTT
CDR3: CASTPQGGVTDTQYF

D: .
length: 16
J: TRBJ1-5
V: TRBV4-1
size: .
DNA: TGCGCCAGCAGCGGGCGGCGGGATTATAGCAATCAGCCCCAGCATTTT
CDR3: CASSGRRDYSNQPQHF

D: TRBD1
length: 14
J: TRBJ1-2
V: TRBV7-3
size: .
DNA: TGTGCCAGCAGCTTGGGAGGGACAGGGGGTTTTTACACCTTC
CDR3: CASSLGGTGGFYTF

D: .
length: 16
J: TRBJ1-2
V: TRBV6-1
size: .
DNA: TGTGCCAGCAGTGAAGTGGGTCTGGGGGGAAACTATGGCTACACCTTC
CDR3: CASSEVGLGGNYGYTF

D: .
length: 17
J: TRBJ1-4
V: TRBV4-1
size: .
DNA: TGCGCCAGCAGCCAAGCCACCTCTCTCCGGGGGAATGAAAAACTGTTTTTT
CDR3: CASSQATSLRGNEKLFF

D: .
length: 13
J: TRBJ1-3
V: TRBV7-8
size: .
DNA: TGTGCCAGCAGCTTTGAGGGTGGAAACACCATATATTTT
CDR3: CASSFEGGNTIYF

D: TRBD2
length: 16
J: TRBJ2-3
V: TRBV3-1/TRBV3-2
size: .
DNA: TGTGCCAGCAGCCAAGGAAGACTAGCGGGGATAGATACGCAGTATTTT
CDR3: CASSQGRLAGIDTQYF

D: .
length: 14
J: TRBJ2-7
V: TRBV6-5
size: few
DNA: TGTGCCAGCAGAAACCGGGACATCTCCTACGAGCAGTACTTC
CDR3: CASRNRDISYEQYF

D: .
length: 12
J: TRBJ1-2
V: TRBV6-5
size: few
DNA: TGTGCCAGCAGTTCAGCCACCGGGGGCTACACCTTC
CDR3: CASSSATGGYTF

D: .
length: 14
J: TRBJ1-2
V: TRBV5-1
size: .
DNA: TGCGCCAGCAGTTTCGACGGAGCTAACTATGGCTACACCTTC
CDR3: CASSFDGANYGYTF

D: TRBD1
length: 14
J: TRBJ1-5
V: TRBV6-5
size: .
DNA: TGTGCCAGCAGTTCTAGGACAGGGAGGCAGCCCCAGCATTTT
CDR3: CASSSRTGRQPQHF

D: TRBD1
length: 15
J: TRBJ2-7
V: TRBV6-5
size: .
DNA: TGTGCCAGCAGTTACTCTTACAGGGGAAGTTACGAGCAGTACTTC
CDR3: CASSYSYRGSYEQYF

D: .
length: 13
J: TRBJ1-1
V: TRBV30
size: .
DNA: TGTGCCTGGAGTACCCCCGCCAGGGGAGAAGCTTTCTTT
CDR3: CAWSTPARGEAFF

D: TRBD1
length: 15
J: TRBJ1-6
V: TRBV18
size: .
DNA: TGTGCCAGCTCCCCAGGACAGGGTCAAAATTCACCCCTCCACTTT
CDR3: CASSPGQGQNSPLHF

D: .
length: 11
J: TRBJ1-1
V: TRBV10-3
size: .
DNA: TGTGCCATCAGTGACGGGACTGAAGCTTTCTTT
CDR3: CAISDGTEAFF

D: .
length: 15
J: TRBJ1-3
V: TRBV5-1
size: .
DNA: TGCGCCAGCAGCTTACAGGCAGGGGCTGGAAACACCATATATTTT
CDR3: CASSLQAGAGNTIYF

D: TRBD1
length: 13
J: TRBJ1-2
V: TRBV12-3/TRBV12-4
size: few
DNA: TGTGCCAGCACCGGGACAGAGAGCTATGGCTACACCTTC
CDR3: CASTGTESYGYTF

D: .
length: 13
J: TRBJ2-7
V: TRBV12-3/TRBV12-4
size: .
DNA: TGTGCCAGCAGTTTAGCGGCCCGGGGTGAGCAGTACTTC
CDR3: CASSLAARGEQYF

D: .
length: 13
J: TRBJ1-5
V: TRBV28
size: .
DNA: TGTGCCAGCGGAGGGGTTGGCAATCAGCCCCAGCATTTT
CDR3: CASGGVGNQPQHF

D: TRBD1
length: 14
J: TRBJ1-1
V: TRBV5-1
size: .
DNA: TGCGCCAGCAGCCAGCAAGGGGGCGACACTGAAGCTTTCTTT
CDR3: CASSQQGGDTEAFF

D: .
length: 14
J: TRBJ2-1
V: TRBV18
size: .
DNA: TGTGCCAGCTCACCATCCCAGGACTACAATGAGCAGTTCTTC
CDR3: CASSPSQDYNEQFF

D: TRBD1
length: 15
J: TRBJ1-6
V: TRBV5-1
size: few
DNA: TGCGCCAGCAGCGAACAGGGGGCAGGTAATTCACCCCTCCACTTT
CDR3: CASSEQGAGNSPLHF

D: .
length: 15
J: TRBJ2-1
V: TRBV6-5
size: .
DNA: TGTGCCAGCAGTTGGGGGCCTTTAACCTACAATGAGCAGTTCTTC
CDR3: CASSWGPLTYNEQFF

D: TRBD1
length: 15
J: TRBJ2-7
V: TRBV6-2/TRBV6-3
size: .
DNA: TGTGCCAGCAGTTACGCCGGGACAGGGGCCTACGAGCAGTACTTC
CDR3: CASSYAGTGAYEQYF